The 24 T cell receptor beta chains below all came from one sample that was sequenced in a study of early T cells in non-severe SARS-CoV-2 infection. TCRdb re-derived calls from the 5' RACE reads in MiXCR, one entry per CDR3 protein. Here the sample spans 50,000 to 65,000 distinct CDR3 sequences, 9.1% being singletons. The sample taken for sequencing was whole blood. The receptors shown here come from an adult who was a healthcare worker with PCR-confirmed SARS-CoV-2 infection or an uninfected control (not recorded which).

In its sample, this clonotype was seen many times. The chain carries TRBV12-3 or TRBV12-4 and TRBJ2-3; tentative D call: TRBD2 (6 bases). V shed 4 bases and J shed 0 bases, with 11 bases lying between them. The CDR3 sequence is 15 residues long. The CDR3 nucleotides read TGTGCCAGCAGTTCTCCGGGACTCAGCACAGATACGCAGTATTTT. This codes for CASSSPGLSTDTQYF.

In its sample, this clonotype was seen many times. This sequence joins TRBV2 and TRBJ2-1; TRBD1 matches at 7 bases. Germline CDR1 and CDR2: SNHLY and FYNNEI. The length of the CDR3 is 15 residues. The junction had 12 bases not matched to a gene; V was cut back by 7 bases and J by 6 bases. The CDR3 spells CASTPDRDSFNEQFF. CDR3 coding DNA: TGTGCCAGCACTCCTGACCGGGACAGCTTCAATGAGCAGTTCTTC.

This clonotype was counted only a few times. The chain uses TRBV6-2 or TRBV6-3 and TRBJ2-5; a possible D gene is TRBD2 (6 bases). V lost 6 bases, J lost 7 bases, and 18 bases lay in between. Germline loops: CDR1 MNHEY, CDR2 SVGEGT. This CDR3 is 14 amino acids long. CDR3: CASRPSRGKGTQYF. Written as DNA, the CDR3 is TGTGCCAGCAGGCCATCCCGGGGGAAAGGGACCCAGTACTTC.

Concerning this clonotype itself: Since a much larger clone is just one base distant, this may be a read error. CDR3 sequence: CASRAGTSVQTQHF. CDR3 nucleotide sequence: TGTGCCAGCAGGGCCGGGACTAGCGTCCAGACCCAGCACTTC. The J gene is TRBJ2-5, the V gene TRBV6-5; 10 nucleotides match TRBD2. The CDR3 has 14 amino acids. CDR1 MNHEY and CDR2 SVGAGI come from the germline V gene.

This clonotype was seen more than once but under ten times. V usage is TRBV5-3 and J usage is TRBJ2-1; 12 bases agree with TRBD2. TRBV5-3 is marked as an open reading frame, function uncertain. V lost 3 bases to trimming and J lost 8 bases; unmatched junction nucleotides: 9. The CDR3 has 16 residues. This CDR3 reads CARSSQTSGSLHEQFF. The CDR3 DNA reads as TGTGCCAGAAGCTCCCAGACTAGCGGGAGTCTCCATGAGCAGTTCTTC.

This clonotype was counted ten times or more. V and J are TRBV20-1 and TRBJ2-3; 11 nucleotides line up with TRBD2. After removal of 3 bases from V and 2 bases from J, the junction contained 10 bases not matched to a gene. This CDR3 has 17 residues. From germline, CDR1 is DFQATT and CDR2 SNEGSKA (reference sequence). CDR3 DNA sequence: TGCAGTGCTAGTGGCGTTAGCGGGGGGGAAATCACAGATACGCAGTATTTT. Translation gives CSASGVSGGEITDTQYF.

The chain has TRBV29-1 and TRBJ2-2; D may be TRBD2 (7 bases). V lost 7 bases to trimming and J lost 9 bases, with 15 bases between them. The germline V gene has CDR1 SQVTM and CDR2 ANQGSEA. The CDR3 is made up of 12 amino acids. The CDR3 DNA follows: TGCAGCGCCGCGGGGGCCGATCGGGAGCTGTTTTTT. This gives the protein CSAAGADRELFF.

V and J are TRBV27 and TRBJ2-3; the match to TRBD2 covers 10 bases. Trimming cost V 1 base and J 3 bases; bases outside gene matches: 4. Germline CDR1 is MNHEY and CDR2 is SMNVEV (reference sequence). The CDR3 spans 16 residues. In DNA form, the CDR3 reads TGTGCCAGCAGTTTATTCCCTAGCGGGAGTACAGATACGCAGTATTTT. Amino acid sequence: CASSLFPSGSTDTQYF.

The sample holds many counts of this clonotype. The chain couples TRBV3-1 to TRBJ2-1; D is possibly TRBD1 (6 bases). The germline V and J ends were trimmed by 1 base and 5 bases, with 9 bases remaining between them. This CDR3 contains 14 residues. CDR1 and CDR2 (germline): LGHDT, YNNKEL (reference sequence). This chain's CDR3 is CASSQGGTNNEQFF. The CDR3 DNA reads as TGTGCCAGCAGCCAAGGAGGGACAAACAATGAGCAGTTCTTC.

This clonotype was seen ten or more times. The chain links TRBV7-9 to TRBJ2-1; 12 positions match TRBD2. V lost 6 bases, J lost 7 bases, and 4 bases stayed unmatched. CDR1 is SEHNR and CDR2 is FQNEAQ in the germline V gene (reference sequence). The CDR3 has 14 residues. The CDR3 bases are TGTGCCAGCAGTCTAGCGGGAGGGTGGAATGAGCAGTTCTTC. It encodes CASSLAGGWNEQFF.

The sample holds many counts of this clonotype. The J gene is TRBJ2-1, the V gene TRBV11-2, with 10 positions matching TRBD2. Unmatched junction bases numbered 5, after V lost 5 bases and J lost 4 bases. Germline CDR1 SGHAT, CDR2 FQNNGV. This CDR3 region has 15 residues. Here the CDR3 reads CASSKTSGTYNEQFF. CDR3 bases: TGTGCCAGCAGCAAAACTAGCGGGACGTACAATGAGCAGTTCTTC.

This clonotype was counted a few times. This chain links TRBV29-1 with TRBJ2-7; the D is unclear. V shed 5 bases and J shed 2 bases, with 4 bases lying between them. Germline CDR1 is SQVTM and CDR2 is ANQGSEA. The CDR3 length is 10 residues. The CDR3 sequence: CSVLTYEQYF. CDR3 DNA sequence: TGCAGCGTTCTGACCTACGAGCAGTACTTC.

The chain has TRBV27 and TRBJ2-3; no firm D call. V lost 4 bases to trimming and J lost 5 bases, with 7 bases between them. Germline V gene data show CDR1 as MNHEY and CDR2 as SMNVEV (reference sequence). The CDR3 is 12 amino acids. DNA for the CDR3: TGTGCCAGCAGTTCGGCACTAGATACGCAGTATTTT. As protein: CASSSALDTQYF.

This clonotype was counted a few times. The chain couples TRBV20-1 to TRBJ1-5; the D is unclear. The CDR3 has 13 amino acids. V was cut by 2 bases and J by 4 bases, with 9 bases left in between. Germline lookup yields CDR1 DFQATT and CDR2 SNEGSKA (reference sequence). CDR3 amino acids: CSARPLPNQPQHF. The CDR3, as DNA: TGCAGTGCTAGACCTTTGCCTAATCAGCCCCAGCATTTT.

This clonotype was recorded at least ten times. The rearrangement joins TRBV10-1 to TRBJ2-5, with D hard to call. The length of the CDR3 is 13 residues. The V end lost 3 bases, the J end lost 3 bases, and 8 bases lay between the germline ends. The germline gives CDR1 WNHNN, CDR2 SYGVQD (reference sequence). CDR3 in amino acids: CASSDRTEETQYF. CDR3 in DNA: TGCGCCAGCAGTGATCGAACAGAAGAGACCCAGTACTTC.

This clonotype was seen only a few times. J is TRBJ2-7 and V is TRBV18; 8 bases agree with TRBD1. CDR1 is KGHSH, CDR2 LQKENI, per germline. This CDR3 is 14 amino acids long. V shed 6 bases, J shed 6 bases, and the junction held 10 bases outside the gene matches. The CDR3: CASSSQDRAVEQYF. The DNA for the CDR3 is TGTGCCAGCTCGTCACAGGACAGGGCCGTCGAGCAGTACTTC.

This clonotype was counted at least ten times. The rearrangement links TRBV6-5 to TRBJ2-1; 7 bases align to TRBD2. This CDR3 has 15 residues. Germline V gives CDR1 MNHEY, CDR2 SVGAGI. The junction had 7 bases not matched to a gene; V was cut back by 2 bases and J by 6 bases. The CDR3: CASSYSLAEVNEQFF. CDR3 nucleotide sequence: TGTGCCAGCAGTTACAGCCTAGCGGAGGTCAATGAGCAGTTCTTC.

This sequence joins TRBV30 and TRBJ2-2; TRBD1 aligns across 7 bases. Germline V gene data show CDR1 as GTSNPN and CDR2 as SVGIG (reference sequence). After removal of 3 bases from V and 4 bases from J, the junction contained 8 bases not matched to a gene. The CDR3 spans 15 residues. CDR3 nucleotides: TGTGCCTGGAGAGAGACAGGGAGTCCCACCGGGGAGCTGTTTTTT. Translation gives CAWRETGSPTGELFF.

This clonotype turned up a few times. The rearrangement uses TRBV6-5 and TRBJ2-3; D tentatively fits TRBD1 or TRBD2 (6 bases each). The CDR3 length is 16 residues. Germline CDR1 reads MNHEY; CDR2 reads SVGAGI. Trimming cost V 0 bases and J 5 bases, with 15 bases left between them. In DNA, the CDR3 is TGTGCCAGCAGTTACTCTTCCGGGAGAGGGGGAGATACGCAGTATTTT. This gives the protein CASSYSSGRGGDTQYF.

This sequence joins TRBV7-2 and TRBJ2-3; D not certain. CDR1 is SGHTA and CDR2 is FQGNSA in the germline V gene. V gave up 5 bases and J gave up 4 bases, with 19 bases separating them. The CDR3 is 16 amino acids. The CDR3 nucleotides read TGTGCCAGCAGCCGAGTGGGCCCTGGTGGGCCAGATACGCAGTATTTT. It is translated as CASSRVGPGGPDTQYF.

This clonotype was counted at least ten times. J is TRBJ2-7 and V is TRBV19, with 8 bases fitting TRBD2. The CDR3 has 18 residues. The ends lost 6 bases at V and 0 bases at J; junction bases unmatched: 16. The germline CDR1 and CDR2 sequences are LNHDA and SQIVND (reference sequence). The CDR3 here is CASSLSLYGLAGSYEQYF. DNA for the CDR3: TGTGCCAGTAGCCTCTCTCTTTATGGACTAGCCGGCTCCTACGAGCAGTACTTC.

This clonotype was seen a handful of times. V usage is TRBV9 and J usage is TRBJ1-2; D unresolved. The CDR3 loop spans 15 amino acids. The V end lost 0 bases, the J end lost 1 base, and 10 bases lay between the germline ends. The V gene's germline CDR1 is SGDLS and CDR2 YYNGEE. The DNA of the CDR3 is TGTGCCAGCAGCGTAGTGGCAGGAAATAACTATGGCTACACCTTC. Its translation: CASSVVAGNNYGYTF.

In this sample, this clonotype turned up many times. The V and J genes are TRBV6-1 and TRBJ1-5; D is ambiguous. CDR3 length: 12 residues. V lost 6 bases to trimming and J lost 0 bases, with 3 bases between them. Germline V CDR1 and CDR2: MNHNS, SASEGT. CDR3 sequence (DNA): TGTGCCAGCAGATATAGCAATCAGCCCCAGCATTTT. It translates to CASRYSNQPQHF.

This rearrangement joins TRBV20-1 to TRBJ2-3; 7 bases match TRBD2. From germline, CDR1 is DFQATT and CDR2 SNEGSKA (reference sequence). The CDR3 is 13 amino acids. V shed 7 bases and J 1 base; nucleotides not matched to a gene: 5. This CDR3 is CSGGGGGTDTQYF. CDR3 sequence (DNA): TGCAGTGGGGGGGGAGGAGGCACAGATACGCAGTATTTT.